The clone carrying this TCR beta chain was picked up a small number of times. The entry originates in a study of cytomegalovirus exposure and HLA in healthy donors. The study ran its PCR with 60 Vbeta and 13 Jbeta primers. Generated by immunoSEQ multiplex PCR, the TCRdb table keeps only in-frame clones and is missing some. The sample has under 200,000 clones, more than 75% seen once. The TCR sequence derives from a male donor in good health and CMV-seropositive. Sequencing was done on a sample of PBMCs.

The chain's CDR3 is CASSLARGAYEQYF. In DNA form, the CDR3 reads TGTGCCAGCAGTTTAGCAAGAGGAGCCTACGAGCAGTACTTC. The chain joins TRBV28 to TRBJ2-7; D is unclear. In germline, CDR1 is MDHEN, CDR2 SYDVKM. V gave up 2 bases and J gave up 2 bases, with 10 bases separating them. CDR3 length: 14 residues.